Below are 17 T cell receptor beta chains sequenced from a single sample in a study of control samples from healthy donors and cancer patients. The method was immunoSEQ multiplex PCR; TCRdb's version includes in-frame clones alone and lacks a portion of them. Of roughly 130,000 clones listed, 80% to 95% are singletons. What was sequenced was blood. These receptors all come from a man younger than 35 in good health.

The gene calls are TRBV6-5 and TRBJ1-6; the D is unclear. Deletions cut 0 bases from V and 5 bases from J, with 8 bases between. Per the germline V gene, CDR1 is MNHEY and CDR2 is SVGAGI. This CDR3 is 15 amino acids long. As DNA, the CDR3 is TGTGCCAGCAGTTACTCTGGTTTCAATAATTCACCCCTCCACTTT. This sequence encodes CASSYSGFNNSPLHF.

This chain links TRBV25-1 with TRBJ2-5; D unresolved. Germline values: CDR1 MGHDK, CDR2 SYGVNS. Trimming stripped 0 bases from V and 4 bases from J, with 12 bases between. The CDR3 runs 15 residues. CDR3 DNA: TGTGCCAGCAGTGAATATATGGGCCGGATAGAGACCCAGTACTTC. Amino acid sequence: CASSEYMGRIETQYF.

V is TRBV2 and J is TRBJ1-4, with 7 bases matching TRBD1. Per germline, CDR1 SNHLY and CDR2 FYNNEI. This CDR3 is 14 amino acids long. J lost 8 bases, V lost 10 bases, and 13 bases had no gene match. The CDR3 is CATGYRGSSEKLFF. For the CDR3, the DNA is TGTGCCACCGGATACAGGGGATCTTCGGAAAAACTGTTTTTT.

V and J are TRBV12-3 or TRBV12-4 and TRBJ1-1; D gene uncertain. The CDR3 has 12 amino acids. Trimming cost V 4 bases and J 1 base, with 4 bases left between them. The CDR3 coding sequence is TGTGCCAGCAGTTCCGAGAACACTGAAGCTTTCTTT. Amino acid sequence: CASSSENTEAFF.

The chain uses TRBV6-6 and TRBJ1-2; possible D gene TRBD1, 6 bases. V was trimmed by 5 bases and J by 1 base, leaving 14 bases between them. CDR1 is MNHNY, CDR2 SVGAGI, per germline (reference sequence). The length of the CDR3 is 15 residues. The CDR3: CASSTGQEINYGYTF. The CDR3 coding sequence is TGTGCCAGCAGTACAGGGCAGGAGATTAACTATGGCTACACCTTC.

This chain connects TRBV19 to TRBJ1-3, with 11 positions matching TRBD1. CDR3 length: 21 amino acids. Losses at the gene ends were 2 bases for V and 0 bases for J; bases not matched to a gene: 15. The V gene's germline CDR1 is LNHDA and CDR2 SQIVND (reference sequence). The CDR3 loop reads CASSIRPGTGGSRGSGNTIYF. The CDR3 bases are TGTGCCAGTAGTATAAGGCCCGGGACAGGGGGAAGTAGGGGCTCTGGAAACACCATATATTTT.

The J gene is TRBJ1-3, the V gene TRBV6-4; D remains unclear. Germline V gene lookup returns CDR1 MRHNA and CDR2 SNTAGT. V was trimmed by 11 bases and J by 2 bases, leaving 10 bases between them. The CDR3 spans 12 residues. This chain's CDR3 is CAGEAAGNTIYF. The CDR3 DNA reads TGTGCCGGGGAGGCGGCTGGAAACACCATATATTTT.

The chain employs TRBV3-1 (or the pseudogene TRBV3-2) and TRBJ2-1; D is unresolved. The CDR3 has 15 residues. With 1 base removed from V and 0 bases from J, the gap between germline ends came to 7 bases. Germline V gene lookup returns CDR1 LGHDT and CDR2 YNNKEL (reference sequence). This CDR3 reads CASSQVGGSYNEQFF. In nucleotides, the CDR3 is TGTGCCAGCAGCCAAGTTGGTGGCTCCTACAATGAGCAGTTCTTC.

The CDR3 reads CASSLMGGATDTQYF. The CDR3 region has the DNA TGTGCCAGCAGCTTAATGGGCGGAGCCACAGATACGCAGTATTTT. The rearrangement links TRBV7-3 to TRBJ2-3; D remains unclear. V was trimmed by 1 base and J by 2 bases, leaving 10 bases between them. The CDR3 totals 15 residues. CDR1 is SGHTA and CDR2 is FQGTGA in the germline V gene.

The chain couples TRBV7-9 to TRBJ1-2, with D uncertain. CDR3 length: 13 amino acids. The V gene lost 2 bases and the J gene lost 3 bases, with 7 bases spanning the gap. From germline, CDR1 is SEHNR and CDR2 FQNEAQ (reference sequence). The CDR3 spells CASSLLSDYGYTF. The CDR3 bases are TGTGCCAGCAGCTTACTCTCGGACTATGGCTACACCTTC.

The chain uses TRBV29-1 and TRBJ1-1; D is unresolved. The length of the CDR3 is 12 residues. The V and J ends lost 2 bases and 2 bases respectively, with 6 bases between them. The germline gives CDR1 SQVTM, CDR2 ANQGSEA. The CDR3 DNA reads TGCAGCGTTGAAACGGCTAACACTGAAGCTTTCTTT. Amino acids: CSVETANTEAFF. Variable domain in full (rest from reference TRBV29-1 and TRBJ1-1): SAVISQKPSRDICQRGTSLTIQCQVDSQVTMMFWYRQQPGQSLTLIATANQGSEATYESGFVIDKFPISRPNLTFSTLTVSNMSPEDSSIYLCSVETANTEAFFGQGTRLTVV.

CDR3 sequence: CASSFAGTGDEKLFF. CDR3 bases: TGTGCCAGCAGCTTCGCCGGGACAGGGGATGAAAAACTGTTTTTT. J is TRBJ1-4 and V is TRBV5-6; 10 bases fit TRBD1. The trim removed 2 bases at V and 6 bases at J, leaving 4 bases unmatched. This CDR3 has 15 amino acids. CDR1 is SGHDT, CDR2 YYEEEE, per germline.

This rearrangement joins TRBV5-3 to TRBJ2-7; tentative D call: TRBD2 (7 bases). TRBV5-3 is treated as an ORF (open reading frame) with a function not yet certain. V gave up 0 bases and J gave up 4 bases, with 20 bases separating them. This CDR3 spans 17 amino acids. As DNA, the CDR3 is TGTGCCAGAAGCTTGGGCCGGCGGGGGACAAGGCCTTACGAGCAGTACTTC. Amino acid sequence: CARSLGRRGTRPYEQYF.

This chain links TRBV7-9 with TRBJ1-1, with 10 bases aligning to TRBD1. V lost 3 bases, J lost 0 bases, and 4 bases stayed unmatched. CDR3 length: 16 residues. CDR1 and CDR2 (germline): SEHNR, FQNEAQ (reference sequence). The DNA of the CDR3 is TGTGCCAGCAGCTTTTGGACAGGGGGGATGAACACTGAAGCTTTCTTT. Translation gives CASSFWTGGMNTEAFF. Full variable domain (missing parts from reference TRBV7-9 and TRBJ1-1): DTGVSQNPRHKITKRGQNVTFRCDPISEHNRLYWYRQTLGQGPEFLTYFQNEAQLEKSRLLSDRFSAERPKGSFSTLEIQRTEQGDSAMYLCASSFWTGGMNTEAFFGQGTRLTVV.

The chain links TRBV20-1 to TRBJ2-7, with D uncertain. The ends were cut back, 6 bases at V and 2 bases at J, with 8 bases in the middle. The CDR3 is 11 amino acids. Germline V CDR1 and CDR2: DFQATT, SNEGSKA (reference sequence). DNA of the CDR3: TGCAGTGCCGACGGTACCTACGAGCAGTACTTC. Translation gives CSADGTYEQYF.

The chain uses TRBV7-3 and TRBJ2-7, with 10 bases aligning to TRBD1. V dropped 4 bases and J dropped 3; count of bases not matched to a gene: 0. Germline V gene sequence: CDR1 SGHTA, CDR2 FQGTGA. CDR3 length equals 13 residues. CDR3 loop: CASSWDRGYEQYF. The CDR3 DNA reads TGTGCCAGCAGCTGGGACAGGGGCTACGAGCAGTACTTC.

The genes are TRBV5-1 and TRBJ2-6; 9 positions agree with TRBD2. Germline V lookup: CDR1 SGHRS, CDR2 YFSETQ. The CDR3 runs 19 residues. The trim removed 0 bases at V and 4 bases at J, leaving 11 bases unmatched. The CDR3, as DNA: TGCGCCAGCAGCTTGGCCTTTTTAGCGGGGGTCCCCGGGGCCAACGTCCTGACTTTC. Translation: CASSLAFLAGVPGANVLTF.